This TCR beta chain derives from a study of blood T cell repertoires in COVID-19. Study information: Samples representing acute and convalescent COVID-19 were sourced from the United States, Italy and Spain.

Germline CDR1 reads MRHNA; CDR2 reads SNTAGT. V lost 7 bases and J 5 bases, leaving 8 bases between the germline ends. The CDR3 sequence is 12 residues long. The table came from immunoSEQ multiplex PCR; TCRdb's copy has only in-frame clones and leaves some out. The sample has about 62,000 clones; roughly 88% are singletons. The TCR was taken from a woman older than 75 with acute or convalescent COVID-19. Sequenced: peripheral blood. The chain links TRBV6-4 to TRBJ2-2; D call uncertain. The CDR3 nucleotides read TGTGCCAGCATACGGGTTACCGGGGAGCTGTTTTTT. This gives the protein CASIRVTGELFF.